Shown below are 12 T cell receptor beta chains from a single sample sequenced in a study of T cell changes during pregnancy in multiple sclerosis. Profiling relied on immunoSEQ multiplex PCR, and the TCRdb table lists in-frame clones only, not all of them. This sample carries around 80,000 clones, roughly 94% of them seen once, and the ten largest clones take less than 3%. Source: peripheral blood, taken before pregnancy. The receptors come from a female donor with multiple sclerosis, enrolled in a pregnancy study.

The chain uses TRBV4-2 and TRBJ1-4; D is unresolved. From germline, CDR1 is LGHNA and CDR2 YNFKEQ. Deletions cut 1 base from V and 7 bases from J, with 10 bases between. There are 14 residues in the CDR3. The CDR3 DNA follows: TGTGCCAGCAGCCAAGCCGGGGAGGGTGAAAAACTGTTTTTT. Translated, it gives CASSQAGEGEKLFF.

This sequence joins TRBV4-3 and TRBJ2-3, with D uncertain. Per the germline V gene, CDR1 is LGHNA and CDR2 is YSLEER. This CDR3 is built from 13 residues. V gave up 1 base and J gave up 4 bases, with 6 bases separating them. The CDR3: CASSQVAADTQYF. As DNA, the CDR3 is TGCGCCAGCAGCCAAGTGGCGGCAGATACGCAGTATTTT.

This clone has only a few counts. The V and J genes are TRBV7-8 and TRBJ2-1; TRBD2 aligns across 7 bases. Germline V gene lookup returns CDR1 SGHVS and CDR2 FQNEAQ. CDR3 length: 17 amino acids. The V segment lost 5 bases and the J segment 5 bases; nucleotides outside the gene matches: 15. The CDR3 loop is CASSPAQGGLADNEQFF. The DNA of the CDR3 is TGTGCCAGCAGCCCAGCGCAGGGAGGGCTAGCGGACAATGAGCAGTTCTTC.

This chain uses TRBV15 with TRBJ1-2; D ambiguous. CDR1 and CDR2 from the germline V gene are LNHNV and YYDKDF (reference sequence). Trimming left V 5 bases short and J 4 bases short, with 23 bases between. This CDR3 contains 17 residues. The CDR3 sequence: CATSHDDAGGVTYGYTF. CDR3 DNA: TGTGCCACCAGCCACGACGACGCAGGTGGCGTTACCTATGGCTACACCTTC.

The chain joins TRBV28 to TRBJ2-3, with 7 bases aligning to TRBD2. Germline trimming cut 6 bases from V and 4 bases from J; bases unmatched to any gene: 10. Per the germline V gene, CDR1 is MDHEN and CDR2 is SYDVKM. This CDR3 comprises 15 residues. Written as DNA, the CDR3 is TGTGCCAGCAGCTTAATGGGCGGGAGCCCAGATACGCAGTATTTT. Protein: CASSLMGGSPDTQYF.

As DNA, the CDR3 is TGTGCCAGCAGCGTAGCCGCGACAGCCCGATACGAGCAGTACTTC. Protein product: CASSVAATARYEQYF. The chain recombines TRBV9 with TRBJ2-7; D is possibly TRBD1 (5 bases). This CDR3 region has 15 residues. Germline V gene lookup returns CDR1 SGDLS and CDR2 YYNGEE. V lost 0 bases, J lost 4 bases, and 14 bases lay in between.

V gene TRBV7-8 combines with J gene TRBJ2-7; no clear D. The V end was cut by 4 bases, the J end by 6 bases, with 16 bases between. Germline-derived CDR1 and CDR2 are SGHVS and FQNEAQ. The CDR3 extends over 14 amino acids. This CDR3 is CASSSHLSPGEQYF. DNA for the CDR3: TGTGCCAGCAGCTCACACCTCTCGCCAGGCGAGCAGTACTTC.

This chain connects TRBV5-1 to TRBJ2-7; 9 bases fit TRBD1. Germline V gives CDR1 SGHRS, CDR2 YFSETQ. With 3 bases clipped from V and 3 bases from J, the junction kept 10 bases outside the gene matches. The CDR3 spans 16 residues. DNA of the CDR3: TGCGCCAGCAGCTGGGATCCCTCGACAGGGGGCTACGAGCAGTACTTC. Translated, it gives CASSWDPSTGGYEQYF.

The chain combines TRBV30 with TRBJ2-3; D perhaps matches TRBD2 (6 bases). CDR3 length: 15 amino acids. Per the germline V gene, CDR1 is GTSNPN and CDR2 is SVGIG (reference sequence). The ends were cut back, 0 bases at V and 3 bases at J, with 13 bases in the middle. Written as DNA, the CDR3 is TGTGCCTGGAGTGTAGGAGGGGTGAGGACAGATACGCAGTATTTT. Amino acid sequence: CAWSVGGVRTDTQYF.

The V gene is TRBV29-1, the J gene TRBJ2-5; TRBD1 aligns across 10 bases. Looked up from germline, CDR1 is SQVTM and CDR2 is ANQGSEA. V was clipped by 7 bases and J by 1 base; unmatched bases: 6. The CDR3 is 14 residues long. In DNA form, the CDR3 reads TGCAGCGCCCGGGACAGGGGTTCCCAAGAGACCCAGTACTTC. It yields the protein CSARDRGSQETQYF.

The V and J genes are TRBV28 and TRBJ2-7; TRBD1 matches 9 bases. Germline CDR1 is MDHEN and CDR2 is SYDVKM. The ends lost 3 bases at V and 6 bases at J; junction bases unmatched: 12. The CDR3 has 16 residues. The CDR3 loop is CASSLPTGQGRGEQYF. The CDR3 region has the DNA TGTGCCAGCAGTTTGCCCACTGGACAGGGGAGGGGCGAGCAGTACTTC.

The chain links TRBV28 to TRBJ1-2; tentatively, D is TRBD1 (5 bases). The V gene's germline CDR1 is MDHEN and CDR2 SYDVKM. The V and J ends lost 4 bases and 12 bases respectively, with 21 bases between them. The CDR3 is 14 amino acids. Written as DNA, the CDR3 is TGTGCCAGCAGTTCACCGGACGGTCCCAGGGTTAACACCTTC. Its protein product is CASSSPDGPRVNTF.